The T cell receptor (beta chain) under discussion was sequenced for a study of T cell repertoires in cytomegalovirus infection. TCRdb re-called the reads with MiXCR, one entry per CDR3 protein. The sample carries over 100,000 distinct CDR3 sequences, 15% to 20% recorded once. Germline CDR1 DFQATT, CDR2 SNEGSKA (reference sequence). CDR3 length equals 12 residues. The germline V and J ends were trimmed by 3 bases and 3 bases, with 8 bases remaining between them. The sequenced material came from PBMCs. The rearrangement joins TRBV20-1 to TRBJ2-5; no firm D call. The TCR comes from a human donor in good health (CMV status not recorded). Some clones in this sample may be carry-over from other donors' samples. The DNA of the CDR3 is TGCAGTGCTAGTAGGTCAGAAGAGACCCAGTACTTC. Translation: CSASRSEETQYF.